Following are 5 T cell receptor beta chains from one sample sequenced in a study of regulatory T cells in long-lasting Graves disease. Relying on iRepertoire HTBI primers and Arm-PCR of CDR3 regions, the team built TCR beta libraries. TCRdb re-called the multiplex PCR reads through MiXCR, storing one row per CDR3 protein. Of about 470,000 distinct CDR3 sequences listed, around 20% are singletons. Noted time point: persistent/refractory GD, antithyroid drugs over 5 years with positive TRAb. Following extraction of RNA from PBMCs, that RNA was used to make the TCR library. This sample comprised peripheral blood mononuclear cells (PBMCs), obtained when the disease was refractory, from a patient treated with antithyroid drugs. Receptors were obtained from a female donor with Graves disease.

This clonotype showed up many times. An end of the junction differs from the germline gene, which may be a read error. The V and J genes are TRBV5-1 and TRBJ2-7, with D perhaps TRBD1 (6 bases). This CDR3 is built from 13 residues. Germline CDR1 reads SGHRS; CDR2 reads YFSETQ. The CDR3, as DNA: TGTGCCAGCAGCTTAGGACAGTCCTACGAGCAGTACTTC. Its protein is CASSLGQSYEQYF.

There are a few counts of this clonotype. The V and J genes are TRBV19 and TRBJ2-2, with a weak D call TRBD2 (6 bases). Germline-derived CDR1 and CDR2 are LNHDA and SQIVND (reference sequence). V was cut by 3 bases and J by 5 bases, with 13 bases left in between. There are 15 residues in the CDR3. The CDR3 reads CASSMVGGDTGELFF. DNA for the CDR3: TGTGCCAGTAGTATGGTAGGAGGGGATACCGGGGAGCTGTTTTTT.

This clonotype was observed at least ten times. The chain couples TRBV11-1 to TRBJ2-7; a possible D gene is TRBD1 (5 bases). Germline assignment: CDR1 SGHAT and CDR2 FQDESV (reference sequence). The V and J ends lost 5 bases and 2 bases respectively, with 13 bases between them. This CDR3 is built from 14 residues. The CDR3 DNA sequence: TGTGCCAGCAGCCAGGGCGGCAGCGCCTACGAGCAGTACTTC. It codes for CASSQGGSAYEQYF.

This clonotype appeared a single time. The rearrangement joins TRBV6-2 or TRBV6-3 to TRBJ2-2; possibly TRBD1 for D (6 bases). The CDR3 contains 13 residues. Trimming pared 7 bases from V and 2 bases from J, leaving 8 bases between. Per germline, CDR1 MNHEY and CDR2 SVGEGT. The CDR3 here is CASTGGNTGELFF. DNA of the CDR3: TGTGCCAGCACTGGGGGCAACACCGGGGAGCTGTTTTTT.

The V gene is TRBV29-1, the J gene TRBJ2-4, with 9 bases that match TRBD1. The V gene end was trimmed by 1 base and the J gene end by 4 bases; junction bases not matched to a gene: 5. This CDR3 comprises 15 residues. From germline, CDR1 is SQVTM and CDR2 ANQGSEA. As DNA, the CDR3 is TGCAGCGTTGAAGCGGGACAGGGCAAAAAAAACATTCAGTACTTC. This sequence encodes CSVEAGQGKKNIQYF.